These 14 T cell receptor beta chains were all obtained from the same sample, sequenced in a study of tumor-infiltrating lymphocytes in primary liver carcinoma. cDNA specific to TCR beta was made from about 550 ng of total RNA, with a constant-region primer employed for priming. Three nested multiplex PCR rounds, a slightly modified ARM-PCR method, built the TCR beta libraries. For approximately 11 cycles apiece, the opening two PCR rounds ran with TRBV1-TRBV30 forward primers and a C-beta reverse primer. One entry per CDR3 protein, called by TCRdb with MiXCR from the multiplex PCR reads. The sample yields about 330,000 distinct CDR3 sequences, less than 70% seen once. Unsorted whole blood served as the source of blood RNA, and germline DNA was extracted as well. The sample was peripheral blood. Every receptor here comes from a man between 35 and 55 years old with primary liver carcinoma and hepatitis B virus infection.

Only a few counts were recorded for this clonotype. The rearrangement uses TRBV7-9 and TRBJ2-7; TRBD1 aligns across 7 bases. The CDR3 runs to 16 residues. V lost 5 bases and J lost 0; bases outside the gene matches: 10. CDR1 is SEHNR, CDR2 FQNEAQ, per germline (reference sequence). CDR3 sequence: CASSPPLQGSSYEQYF. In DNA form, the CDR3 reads TGTGCCAGCAGCCCCCCCTTACAGGGGTCCTCCTACGAGCAGTACTTC.

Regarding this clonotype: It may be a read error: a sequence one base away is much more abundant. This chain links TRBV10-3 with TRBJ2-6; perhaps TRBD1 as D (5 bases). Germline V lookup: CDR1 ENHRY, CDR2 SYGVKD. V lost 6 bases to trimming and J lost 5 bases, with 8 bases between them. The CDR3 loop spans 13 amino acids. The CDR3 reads CAISPDRANVLTF. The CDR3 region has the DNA TGTGCCATCAGCCCGGACAGGGCCAACGTCCTGACTTTC.

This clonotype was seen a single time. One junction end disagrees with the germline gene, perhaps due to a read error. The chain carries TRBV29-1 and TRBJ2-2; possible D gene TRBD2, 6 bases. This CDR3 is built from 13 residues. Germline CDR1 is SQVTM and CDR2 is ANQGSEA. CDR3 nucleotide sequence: TGCAGCGTTGAATCCGGAGATGGCGGGGAGTTGTTTTTT. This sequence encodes CSVESGDGGELFF.

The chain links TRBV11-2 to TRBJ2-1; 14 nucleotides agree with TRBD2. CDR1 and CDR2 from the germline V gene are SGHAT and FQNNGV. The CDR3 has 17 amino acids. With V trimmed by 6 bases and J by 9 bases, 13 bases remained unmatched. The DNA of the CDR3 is TGTGCCAGCAGGTTATCTGGAGGACTAGCGGGAGGTAGTGAGCAGTTCTTC. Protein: CASRLSGGLAGGSEQFF.

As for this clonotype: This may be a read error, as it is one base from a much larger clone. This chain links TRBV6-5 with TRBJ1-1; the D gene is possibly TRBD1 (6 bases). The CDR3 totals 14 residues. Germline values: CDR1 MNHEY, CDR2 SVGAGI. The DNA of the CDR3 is TGTGCCGGCAGGGGACCTATGAGCGCCACTGAAGCTTTCTTT. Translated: CAGRGPMSATEAFF.

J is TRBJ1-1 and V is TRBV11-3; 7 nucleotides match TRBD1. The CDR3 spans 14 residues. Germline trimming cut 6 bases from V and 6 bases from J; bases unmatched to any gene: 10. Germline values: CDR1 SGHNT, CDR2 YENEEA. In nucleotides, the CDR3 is TGTGCCAGCAGTGGTATGGGGACAGACGCTGAAGCTTTCTTT. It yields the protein CASSGMGTDAEAFF.

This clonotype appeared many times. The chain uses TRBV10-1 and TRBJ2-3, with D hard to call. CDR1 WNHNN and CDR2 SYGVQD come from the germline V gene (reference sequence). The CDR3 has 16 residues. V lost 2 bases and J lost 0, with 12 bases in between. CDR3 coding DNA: TGCGCCAGCAGTGAGGGGAAGAGCTCTAGCACAGATACGCAGTATTTT. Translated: CASSEGKSSSTDTQYF.

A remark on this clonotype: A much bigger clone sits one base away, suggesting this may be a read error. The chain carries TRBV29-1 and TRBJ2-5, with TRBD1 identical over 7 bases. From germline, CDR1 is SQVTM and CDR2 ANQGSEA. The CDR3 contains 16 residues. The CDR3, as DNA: TGCAGCCTTGAAGAGGAATACGGGACAGTCCAAGAGACCCAGTACTTC. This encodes CSLEEEYGTVQETQYF.

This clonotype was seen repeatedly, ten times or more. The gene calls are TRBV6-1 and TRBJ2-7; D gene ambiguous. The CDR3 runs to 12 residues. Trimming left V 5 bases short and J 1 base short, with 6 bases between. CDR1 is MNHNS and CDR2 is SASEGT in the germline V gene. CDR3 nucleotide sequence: TGTGCCAGCAGTCACAGTTCCTACGAGCAGTACTTC. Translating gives CASSHSSYEQYF.

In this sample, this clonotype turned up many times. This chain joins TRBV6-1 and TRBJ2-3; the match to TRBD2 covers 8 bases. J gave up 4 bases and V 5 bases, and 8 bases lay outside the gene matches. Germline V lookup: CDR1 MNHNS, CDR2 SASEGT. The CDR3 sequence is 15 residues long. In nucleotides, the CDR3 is TGTGCCAGCAGTAGTCCGGGACTAGGGGCAGATACGCAGTATTTT. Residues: CASSSPGLGADTQYF.

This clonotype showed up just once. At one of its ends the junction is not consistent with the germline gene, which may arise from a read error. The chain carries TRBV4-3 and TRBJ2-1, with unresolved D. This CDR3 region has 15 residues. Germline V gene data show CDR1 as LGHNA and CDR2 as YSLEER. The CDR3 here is CASSQDGSSVDEQFF. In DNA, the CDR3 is TGCGCTAGCAGCCAAGACGGGTCTAGTGTAGATGAGCAGTTCTTC.

In DNA form, the CDR3 reads TGCGCCAGCAGCCAAGCCTTATTCCGGGAGCAGTACTTC. Amino acids: CASSQALFREQYF. The V gene is TRBV4-1, the J gene TRBJ2-7; D is unresolved. V dropped 1 base and J dropped 7 bases, with 11 bases sitting between them. Per germline, CDR1 MGHRA and CDR2 YSYEKL. The CDR3 is made up of 13 amino acids.

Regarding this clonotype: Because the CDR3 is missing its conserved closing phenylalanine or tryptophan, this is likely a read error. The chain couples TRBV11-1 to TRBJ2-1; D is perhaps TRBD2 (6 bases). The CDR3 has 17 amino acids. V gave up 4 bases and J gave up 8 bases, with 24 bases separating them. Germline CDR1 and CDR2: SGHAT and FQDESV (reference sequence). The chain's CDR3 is CASSSPSTSGSRDEQFL. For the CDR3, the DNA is TGTGCCAGCAGCTCCCCCTCGACTAGTGGGAGTCGAGATGAGCAGTTCCTC.

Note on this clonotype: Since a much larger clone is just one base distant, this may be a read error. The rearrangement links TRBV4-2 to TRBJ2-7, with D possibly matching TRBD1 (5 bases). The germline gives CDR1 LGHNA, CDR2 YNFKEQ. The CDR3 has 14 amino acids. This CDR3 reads CVSSQDRVRAEQYF. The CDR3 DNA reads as TGTGTCAGCAGCCAAGATAGGGTCAGGGCCGAGCAGTACTTC.